The 11 T cell receptor beta chains listed next were all sequenced from one sample in a study of molecular identifiers for immune sequencing clone quantification. From the PCR reads, TCRdb called clonotypes with MiXCR, one entry per CDR3 protein. The table records 250,000 to 400,000 distinct CDR3 sequences, about a fifth of them present only once. Sequenced input: naive CD8+ T cells from blood, with Jurkat cell RNA spiked in. As for subset: FACS-sorted CD8+CD4-CCR7+CD45RA+ naive T cells. Every receptor here comes from a human donor in good health. Some libraries in this study had Jurkat cell RNA spiked in.

This chain connects TRBV14 to TRBJ2-5; D is uncertain. The CDR3 loop spans 18 amino acids. The V and J ends lost 0 bases and 5 bases respectively, with 22 bases between them. The V gene's germline CDR1 is SGHDN and CDR2 FVKESK. This chain's CDR3 is CASSQEYSEPWGFETQYF. Written as DNA, the CDR3 is TGTGCCAGCAGCCAAGAGTATAGTGAACCATGGGGATTCGAGACCCAGTACTTC.

Regarding this clonotype: A clone one base away is much larger, so this may be a read error. V is TRBV6-5 and J is TRBJ2-7; TRBD1 is a possible D gene (6 bases). Germline CDR1 is MNHEY and CDR2 is SVGAGI. This CDR3 region has 14 residues. V lost 2 bases and J 6 bases, leaving 14 bases between the germline ends. In nucleotides, the CDR3 is TGTGCCAGCAGTTACCGGGACACCTACTGCGAGCAGTACTTC. Protein: CASSYRDTYCEQYF.

As concerns this clonotype: A much more abundant neighbour one base away suggests this may be a read error. The chain has TRBV6-5 and TRBJ2-3, with 8 bases that match TRBD1. Germline V gives CDR1 MNHEY, CDR2 SVGAGI. The ends lost 2 bases at V and 8 bases at J; junction bases unmatched: 6. The CDR3 has 14 residues. Here the CDR3 DNA reads TGTGCCAGCAGTTACGGCCAGGGGGCAGGTACGCAGTATTTT. Its translation: CASSYGQGAGTQYF.

Concerning this clonotype itself: With a much larger clone just one base away, this may be a read error. CDR3 protein: CASRTQGGSYGQYF. The CDR3 coding sequence is TGTGCCAGCAGAACCCAGGGGGGCTCCTACGGGCAGTACTTC. This sequence joins TRBV27 and TRBJ2-7; a weak D match, TRBD1 (7 bases). This CDR3 contains 14 residues. CDR1 is MNHEY, CDR2 SMNVEV, per germline (reference sequence).

This clonotype has only a few counts. One end of the junction does not line up with germline, which may come from a read error. CDR3 coding DNA: TGTGCCAGCAGCGTAGGGAGCGGGAGCTCCTGCGAGCAGTACTTC. Amino acid sequence: CASSVGSGSSCEQYF. This rearrangement joins TRBV9 to TRBJ2-7; the match to TRBD2 covers 8 bases. Germline CDR1 is SGDLS and CDR2 is YYNGEE. The CDR3 totals 15 residues.

This clonotype came up many times. The chain joins TRBV7-9 to TRBJ2-7, with D tentatively TRBD1 (6 bases). With 5 bases removed from V and 4 bases from J, the gap between germline ends came to 18 bases. The CDR3 consists of 15 residues. Germline assignment: CDR1 SEHNR and CDR2 FQNEAQ (reference sequence). The CDR3 bases are TGTGCCAGCAGCCCGCCTACAGGGAACTTTTACGAGCAGTACTTC. This encodes CASSPPTGNFYEQYF.

The V call is TRBV6-2 or TRBV6-3, the J call TRBJ1-5; D is possibly TRBD1 (5 bases). V lost 4 bases, J lost 6 bases, and 16 bases lay in between. CDR1 is MNHEY, CDR2 SVGEGT, per germline. The CDR3 is made up of 15 amino acids. The CDR3 reads CASSSQGVKSQPQHF. The CDR3 DNA reads TGTGCCAGCAGTTCCCAAGGGGTTAAGAGTCAGCCCCAGCATTTT.

The sample holds one count of this clonotype. The chain couples TRBV4-3 to TRBJ1-6, with D possibly being TRBD1 (5 bases). Trimming left V 0 bases short and J 8 bases short, with 14 bases between. The germline V gene has CDR1 LGHNA and CDR2 YSLEER. This CDR3 contains 16 residues. The CDR3 DNA reads TGCGCCAGCAGCCAAGACGTCACAGGTCAGGATTCACCCCTCCACTTT. Its translation: CASSQDVTGQDSPLHF.

About this clonotype: This sequence may be a read error, since a much larger clone differs from it by one base. This sequence joins TRBV20-1 and TRBJ1-6; the D gene is possibly TRBD1 (6 bases). This CDR3 has 13 amino acids. Germline CDR1 and CDR2: DFQATT and SNEGSKA (reference sequence). Trimming took 6 bases from V and 8 from J, leaving 14 bases between them. The CDR3 spells CSAGAGDYSPLHF. The CDR3 nucleotides are TGCAGTGCCGGGGCAGGGGATTATTCACCCCTCCACTTT.

The chain combines TRBV27 with TRBJ2-1; D is perhaps TRBD1 or TRBD2 (6 bases each). The CDR3 consists of 17 residues. CDR1 and CDR2 from the germline V gene are MNHEY and SMNVEV (reference sequence). V dropped 7 bases and J dropped 0 bases, with 19 bases sitting between them. CDR3 sequence: CASNPSSGASSYNEQFF. The CDR3 DNA is TGTGCCAGCAACCCCAGCTCGGGGGCTAGCTCCTACAATGAGCAGTTCTTC.

The rearrangement joins TRBV2 to TRBJ2-5; 12 bases are a match to TRBD1. After removal of 6 bases from V and 3 bases from J, the junction contained 5 bases not matched to a gene. This CDR3 comprises 15 residues. Germline V lookup: CDR1 SNHLY, CDR2 FYNNEI. The CDR3 loop is CASSEGQGAKETQYF. CDR3 DNA sequence: TGTGCCAGCAGCGAGGGACAGGGGGCGAAAGAGACCCAGTACTTC. The variable domain in full, completed from reference TRBV2 and TRBJ2-5, reads EPEVTQTPSHQVTQMGQEVILRCVPISNHLYFYWYRQILGQKVEFLVSFYNNEISEKSEIFDDQFSVERPDGSNFTLKIRSTKLEDSAMYFCASSEGQGAKETQYFGPGTRLLVL.